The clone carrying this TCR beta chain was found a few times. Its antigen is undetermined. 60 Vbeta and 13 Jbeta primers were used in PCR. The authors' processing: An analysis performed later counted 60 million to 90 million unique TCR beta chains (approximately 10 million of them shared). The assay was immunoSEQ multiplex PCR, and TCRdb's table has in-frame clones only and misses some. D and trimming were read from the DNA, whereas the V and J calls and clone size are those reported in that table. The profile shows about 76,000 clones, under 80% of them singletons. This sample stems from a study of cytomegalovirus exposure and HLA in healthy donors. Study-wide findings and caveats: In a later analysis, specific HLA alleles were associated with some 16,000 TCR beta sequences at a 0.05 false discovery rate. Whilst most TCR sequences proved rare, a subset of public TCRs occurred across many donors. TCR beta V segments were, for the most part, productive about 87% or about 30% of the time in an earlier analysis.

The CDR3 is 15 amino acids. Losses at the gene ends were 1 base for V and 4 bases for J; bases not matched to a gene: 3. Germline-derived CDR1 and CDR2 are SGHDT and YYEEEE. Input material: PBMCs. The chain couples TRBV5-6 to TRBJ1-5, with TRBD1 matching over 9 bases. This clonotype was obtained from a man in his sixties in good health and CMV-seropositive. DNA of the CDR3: TGTGCCAGCAGCTTGTGGGGACAGGGAAATCAGCCCCAGCATTTT. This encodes CASSLWGQGNQPQHF.